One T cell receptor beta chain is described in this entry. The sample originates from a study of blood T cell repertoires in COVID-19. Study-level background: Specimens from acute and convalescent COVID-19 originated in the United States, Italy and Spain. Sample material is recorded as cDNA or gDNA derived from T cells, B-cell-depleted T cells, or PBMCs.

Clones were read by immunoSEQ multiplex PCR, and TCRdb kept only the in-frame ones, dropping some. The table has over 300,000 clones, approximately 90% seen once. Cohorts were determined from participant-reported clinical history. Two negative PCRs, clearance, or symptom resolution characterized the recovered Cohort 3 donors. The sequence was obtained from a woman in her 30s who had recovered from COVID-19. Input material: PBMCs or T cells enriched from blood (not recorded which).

As DNA, the CDR3 is TGTGCCAGCAGCTTAGGGCAGGGCACAGATACGCAGTATTTT. Encoded protein: CASSLGQGTDTQYF. The genes are TRBV11-3 and TRBJ2-3; D uncertain. Germline V gene lookup returns CDR1 SGHNT and CDR2 YENEEA. The length of the CDR3 is 14 residues. The V and J ends lost 1 base and 1 base respectively, with 6 bases between them.